This record covers a single T cell receptor beta chain. The antigen is not known. The data derive from a study of CD8 T cells in Susac syndrome. The study, taken as a whole, reports: As the study acknowledged, the number of individuals who were part of its TCR sequencing and HLA analysis was relatively small.

Germline V gene sequence: CDR1 SGHDT, CDR2 YYEEEE. Deletions cut 2 bases from V and 5 bases from J, with 17 bases between. The CDR3 has 16 amino acids. A quantity of about 0.5 to 1 ug RNA underwent reverse transcription using random hexamers. From the immunoSEQ multiplex PCR reads, TCRdb called clonotypes with MiXCR, one entry per CDR3 protein. The table shows 150,000 to 200,000 distinct CDR3 sequences, with about 93% occurring only once. Bulk CD8+ and CD4+ cells came from magnetic negative isolation; CD8+ TEMRA by FACS. The receptor comes from a human donor in good health. The rearrangement links TRBV5-6 to TRBJ2-1, with TRBD2 as a possible D gene (7 bases). The sequenced sample consisted of CD4+ T cells from PBMCs. CDR3 bases: TGTGCCAGCAGCTTCTTTTCGGGGGGCGTGGACAATGAGCAGTTCTTC. It translates to CASSFFSGGVDNEQFF.